This TCR beta chain emerged from a study of control samples from healthy donors and cancer patients. The V gene's germline CDR1 is MNHEY and CDR2 SMNVEV (reference sequence). This CDR3 has 16 amino acids. The germline V and J ends were trimmed by 2 bases and 2 bases, with 10 bases remaining between them. Clones were read by immunoSEQ multiplex PCR, and TCRdb kept only the in-frame ones, dropping some. The sample contains some 120,000 clones, more than 85% of which appear only once. This clonotype was obtained from a man between 18 and 35 years old in good health. The J gene is TRBJ1-6, the V gene TRBV27, with no clear D. The sequenced material came from blood. The CDR3 sequence is CASSLRPAAYNSPLHF. CDR3 sequence (DNA): TGTGCCAGCAGTTTAAGACCGGCGGCCTATAATTCACCCCTCCACTTT.